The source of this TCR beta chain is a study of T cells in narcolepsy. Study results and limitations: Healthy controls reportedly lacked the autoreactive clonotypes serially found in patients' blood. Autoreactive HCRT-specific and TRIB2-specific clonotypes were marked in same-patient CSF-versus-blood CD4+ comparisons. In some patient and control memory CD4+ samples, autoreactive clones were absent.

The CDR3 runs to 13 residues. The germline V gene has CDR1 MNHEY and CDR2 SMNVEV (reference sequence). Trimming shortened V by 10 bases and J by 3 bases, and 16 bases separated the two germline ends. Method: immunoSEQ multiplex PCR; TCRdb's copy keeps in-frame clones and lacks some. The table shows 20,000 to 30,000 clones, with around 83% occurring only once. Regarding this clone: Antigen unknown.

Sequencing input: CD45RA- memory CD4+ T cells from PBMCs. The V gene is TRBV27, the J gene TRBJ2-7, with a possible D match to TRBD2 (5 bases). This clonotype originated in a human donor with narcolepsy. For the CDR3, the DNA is TGTGCCACACTTTCTAGGGAGAACTACGAGCAGTACTTC. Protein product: CATLSRENYEQYF.